The T cell receptor beta chain under discussion was sequenced for a study of tumour-infiltrating T cells in Burkitt lymphoma. At the level of the study: Overall and progression-free survival were predicted by productive clonality.

The V gene lost 0 bases and the J gene lost 0 bases, with 8 bases spanning the gap. Germline V gene data show CDR1 as SGDLS and CDR2 as YYNGEE. There are 15 residues in the CDR3. The repertoire was sequenced with immunoSEQ multiplex PCR; TCRdb's copy has only in-frame clones and lacks some. Here the sample spans roughly 9,100 clones, 62% being singletons. This clonotype was obtained from a human donor with diffuse large B-cell lymphoma. Sequencing was done on a sample of tumor tissue. The chain employs TRBV9 and TRBJ2-3; D uncertain. The CDR3 here is CASSVGSLSTDTQYF. CDR3 DNA: TGTGCCAGCAGCGTAGGGAGCCTAAGCACAGATACGCAGTATTTT.